This TCR beta chain is drawn from a study of blood T cell repertoires in COVID-19. Study as a whole: Acute and convalescent COVID-19 samples came from the United States, Italy and Spain.

The CDR3 totals 14 residues. Trimming stripped 1 base from V and 4 bases from J, with 11 bases between. Germline-derived CDR1 and CDR2 are SGHVS and FQNEAQ. Source study methods: From reference gene primer amplification, estimates of nucleated cell counts were derived. Sequencing was performed with immunoSEQ multiplex PCR; in TCRdb, only in-frame clones are kept and a portion is missing. V and J calls and clone size come straight from that table; D and trimming were deduced from the DNA. Here the sample spans around 180,000 clones, more than 85% being singletons. The receptor's source is a man between 65 and 85 years old with active or convalescent COVID-19. Sequenced: peripheral blood. This chain joins TRBV7-8 and TRBJ2-7; TRBD2 might be the D (6 bases). As DNA, the CDR3 is TGTGCCAGCAGCTTAGGACTAGTCAATTACGAGCAGTACTTC. Its translation: CASSLGLVNYEQYF.